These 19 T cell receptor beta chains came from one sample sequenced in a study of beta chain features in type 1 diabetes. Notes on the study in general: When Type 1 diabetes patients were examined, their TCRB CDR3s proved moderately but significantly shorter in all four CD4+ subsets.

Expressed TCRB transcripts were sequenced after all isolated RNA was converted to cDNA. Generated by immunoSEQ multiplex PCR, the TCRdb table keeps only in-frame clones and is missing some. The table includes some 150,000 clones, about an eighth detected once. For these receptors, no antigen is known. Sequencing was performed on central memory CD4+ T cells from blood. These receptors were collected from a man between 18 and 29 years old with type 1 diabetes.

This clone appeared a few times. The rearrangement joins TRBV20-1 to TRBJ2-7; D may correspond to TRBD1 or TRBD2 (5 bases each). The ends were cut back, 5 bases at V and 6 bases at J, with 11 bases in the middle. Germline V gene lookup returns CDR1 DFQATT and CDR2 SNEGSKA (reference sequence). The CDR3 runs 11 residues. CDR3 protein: CSAGGTGEQYF. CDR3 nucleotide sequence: TGCAGTGCTGGGGGAACGGGCGAGCAGTACTTC.

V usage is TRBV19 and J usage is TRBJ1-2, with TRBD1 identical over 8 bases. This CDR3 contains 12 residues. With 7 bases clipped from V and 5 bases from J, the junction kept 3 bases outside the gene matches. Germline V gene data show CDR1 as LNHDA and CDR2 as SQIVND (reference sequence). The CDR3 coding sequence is TGTGCCAGTACGGGGACAGGATATGGCTACACCTTC. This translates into CASTGTGYGYTF.

The CDR3 here is CSVVLAAHNEQFF. The CDR3, as DNA: TGCAGCGTTGTACTAGCGGCTCACAATGAGCAGTTCTTC. The V and J genes are TRBV29-1 and TRBJ2-1, with 8 positions matching TRBD2. The CDR3 is 13 amino acids. Trimming took 4 bases from V and 5 from J; bases not matched to a gene: 4. Germline V CDR1 and CDR2: SQVTM, ANQGSEA.

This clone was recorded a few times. The CDR3 here is CASSRQGSYEQYF. The CDR3 coding sequence is TGTGCCAGCAGTCGACAGGGTTCCTACGAGCAGTACTTC. The chain recombines TRBV7-9 with TRBJ2-7; 7 bases are shared with TRBD1. The CDR3 sequence is 13 residues long. The ends lost 6 bases at V and 1 base at J; junction bases unmatched: 3. Germline CDR1 reads SEHNR; CDR2 reads FQNEAQ (reference sequence). Looking up the rest from reference TRBV7-9 and TRBJ2-7 gives the full variable domain: DTGVSQNPRHKITKRGQNVTFRCDPISEHNRLYWYRQTLGQGPEFLTYFQNEAQLEKSRLLSDRFSAERPKGSFSTLEIQRTEQGDSAMYLCASSRQGSYEQYFGPGTRLTVT.

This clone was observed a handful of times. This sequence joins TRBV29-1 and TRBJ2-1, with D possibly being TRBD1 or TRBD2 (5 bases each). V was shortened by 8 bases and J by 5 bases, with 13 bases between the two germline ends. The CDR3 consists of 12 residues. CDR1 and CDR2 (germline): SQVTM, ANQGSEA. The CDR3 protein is CSPGRGNNEQFF. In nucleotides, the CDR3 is TGCAGCCCAGGTCGGGGCAACAATGAGCAGTTCTTC.

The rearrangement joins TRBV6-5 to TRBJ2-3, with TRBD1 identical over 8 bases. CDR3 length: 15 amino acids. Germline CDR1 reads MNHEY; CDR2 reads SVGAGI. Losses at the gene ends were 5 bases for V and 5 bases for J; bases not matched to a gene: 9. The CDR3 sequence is CASSRTGLGLDTQYF. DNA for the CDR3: TGTGCCAGCAGTCGGACAGGGTTGGGATTAGATACGCAGTATTTT.

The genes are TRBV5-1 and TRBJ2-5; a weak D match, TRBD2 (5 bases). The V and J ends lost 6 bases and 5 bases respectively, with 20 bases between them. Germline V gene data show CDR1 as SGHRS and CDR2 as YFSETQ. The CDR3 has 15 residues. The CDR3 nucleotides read TGCGCCAGCACCCCGACCAACCCTGGGGAGGAGACCCAGTACTTC. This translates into CASTPTNPGEETQYF.

CDR3 in DNA: TGTGCCAGCAGTTACTCGCCGGGACATTACTATGGCTACACCTTC. Its translation: CASSYSPGHYYGYTF. The V gene is TRBV6-7, the J gene TRBJ1-2; tentative D call: TRBD1 (6 bases). TRBV6-7 falls under the ORF class, with uncertain function. This CDR3 spans 15 amino acids. The germline V and J ends were trimmed by 0 bases and 3 bases, with 11 bases remaining between them.

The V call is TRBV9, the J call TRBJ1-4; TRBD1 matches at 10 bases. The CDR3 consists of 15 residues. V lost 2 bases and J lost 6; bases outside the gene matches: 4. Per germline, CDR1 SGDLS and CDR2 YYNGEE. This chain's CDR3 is CASSVSGQGHEKLFF. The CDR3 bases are TGTGCCAGCAGCGTTTCGGGACAGGGGCATGAAAAACTGTTTTTT.

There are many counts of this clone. This CDR3 reads CASSGGRNNEQFF. CDR3 DNA: TGTGCCAGCTCAGGAGGACGTAACAATGAGCAGTTCTTC. V is TRBV18 and J is TRBJ2-1; weak D call: TRBD2 (5 bases). CDR3 length: 13 amino acids. V dropped 5 bases and J dropped 5 bases, with 10 bases sitting between them. Germline loops: CDR1 KGHSH, CDR2 LQKENI.

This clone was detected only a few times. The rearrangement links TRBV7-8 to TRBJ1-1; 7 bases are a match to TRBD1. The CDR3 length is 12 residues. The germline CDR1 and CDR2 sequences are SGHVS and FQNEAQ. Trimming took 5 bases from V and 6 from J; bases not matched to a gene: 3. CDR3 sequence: CASSGTVSEAFF. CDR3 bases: TGTGCCAGCAGCGGGACAGTATCTGAAGCTTTCTTT.

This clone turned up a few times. CDR3: CASTGPGKETQYF. CDR3 nucleotides: TGTGCCAGCACAGGGCCAGGGAAAGAGACCCAGTACTTC. The rearrangement joins TRBV6-5 to TRBJ2-5; D may be TRBD1 (5 bases). The germline V gene has CDR1 MNHEY and CDR2 SVGAGI. V gave up 7 bases and J gave up 3 bases, with 12 bases separating them. The CDR3 sequence is 13 residues long.

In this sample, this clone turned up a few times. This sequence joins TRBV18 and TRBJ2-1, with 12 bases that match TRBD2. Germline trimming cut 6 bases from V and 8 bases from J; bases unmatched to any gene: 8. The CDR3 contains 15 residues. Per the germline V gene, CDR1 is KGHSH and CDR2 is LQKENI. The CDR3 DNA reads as TGTGCCAGCTCCCAGACTAGCGGGGGATGGTATGAGCAGTTCTTC. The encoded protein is CASSQTSGGWYEQFF.

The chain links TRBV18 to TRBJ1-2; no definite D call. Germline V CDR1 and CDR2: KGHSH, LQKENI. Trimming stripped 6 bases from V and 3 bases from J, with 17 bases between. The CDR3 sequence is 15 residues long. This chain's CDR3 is CASSSDGNRDYGYTF. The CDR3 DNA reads TGTGCCAGCTCGTCGGACGGCAACCGGGACTATGGCTACACCTTC.

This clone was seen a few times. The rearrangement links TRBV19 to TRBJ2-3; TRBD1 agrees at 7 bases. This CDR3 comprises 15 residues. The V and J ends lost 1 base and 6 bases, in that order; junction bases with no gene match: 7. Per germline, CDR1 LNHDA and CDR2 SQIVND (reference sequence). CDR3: CASSIGNRGVDTQYF. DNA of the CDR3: TGTGCCAGTAGTATAGGTAACAGGGGAGTGGATACGCAGTATTTT. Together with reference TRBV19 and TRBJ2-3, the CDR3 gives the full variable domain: DGGITQSPKYLFRKEGQNVTLSCEQNLNHDAMYWYRQDPGQGLRLIYYSQIVNDFQKGDIAEGYSVSREKKESFPLTVTSAQKNPTAFYLCASSIGNRGVDTQYFGPGTRLTVL.

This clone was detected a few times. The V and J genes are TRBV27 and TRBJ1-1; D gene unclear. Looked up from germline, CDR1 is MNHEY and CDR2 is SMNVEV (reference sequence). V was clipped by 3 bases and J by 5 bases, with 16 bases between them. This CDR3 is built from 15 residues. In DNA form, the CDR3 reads TGTGCCAGCAGTTTTTATGCGACCCGAACTACTGAAGCTTTCTTT. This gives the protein CASSFYATRTTEAFF.

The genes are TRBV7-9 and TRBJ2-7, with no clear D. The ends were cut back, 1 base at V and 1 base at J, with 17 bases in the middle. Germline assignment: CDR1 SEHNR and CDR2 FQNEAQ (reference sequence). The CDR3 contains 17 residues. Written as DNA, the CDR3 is TGTGCCAGCAGCTTAGAGAAAGGGCTAGAACGTTCCTACGAGCAGTACTTC. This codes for CASSLEKGLERSYEQYF.

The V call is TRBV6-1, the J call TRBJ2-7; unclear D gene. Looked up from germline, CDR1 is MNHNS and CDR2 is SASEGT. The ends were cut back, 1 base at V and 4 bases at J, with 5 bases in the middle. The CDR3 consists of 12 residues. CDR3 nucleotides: TGTGCCAGCAGTGAAGGGTTGTACGAGCAGTACTTC. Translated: CASSEGLYEQYF.

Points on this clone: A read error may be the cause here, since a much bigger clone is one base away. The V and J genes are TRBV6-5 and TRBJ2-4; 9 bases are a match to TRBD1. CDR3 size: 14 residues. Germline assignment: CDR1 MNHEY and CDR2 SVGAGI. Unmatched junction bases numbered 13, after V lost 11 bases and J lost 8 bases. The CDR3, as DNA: TGTGCCCGCAATCCCGGGACAGGGAGGGACATTCAGTACTTC. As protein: CARNPGTGRDIQYF.